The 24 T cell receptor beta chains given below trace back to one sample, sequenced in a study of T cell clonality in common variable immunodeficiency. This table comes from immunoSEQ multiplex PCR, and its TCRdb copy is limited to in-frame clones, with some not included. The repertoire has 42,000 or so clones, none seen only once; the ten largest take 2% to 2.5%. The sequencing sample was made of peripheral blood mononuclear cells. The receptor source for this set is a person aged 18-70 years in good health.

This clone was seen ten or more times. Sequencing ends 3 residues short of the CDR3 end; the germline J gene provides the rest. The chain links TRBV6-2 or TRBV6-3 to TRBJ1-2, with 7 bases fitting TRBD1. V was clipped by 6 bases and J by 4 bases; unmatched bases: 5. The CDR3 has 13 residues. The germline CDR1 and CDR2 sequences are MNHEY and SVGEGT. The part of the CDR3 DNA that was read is TGTGCCAGCAGCGACACAGGGGCCTATGGC. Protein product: CASSDTGAYG. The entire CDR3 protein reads CASSDTGAYGYTF.

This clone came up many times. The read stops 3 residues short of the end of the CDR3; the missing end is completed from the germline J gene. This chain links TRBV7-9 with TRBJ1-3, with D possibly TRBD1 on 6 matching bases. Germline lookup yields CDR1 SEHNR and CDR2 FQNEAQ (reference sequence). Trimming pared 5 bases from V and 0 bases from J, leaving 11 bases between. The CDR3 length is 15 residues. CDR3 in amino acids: CASSRQENSGNTIYF. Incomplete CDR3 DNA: TGTGCCAGCAGCAGACAGGAGAACTCTGGAAACACC.

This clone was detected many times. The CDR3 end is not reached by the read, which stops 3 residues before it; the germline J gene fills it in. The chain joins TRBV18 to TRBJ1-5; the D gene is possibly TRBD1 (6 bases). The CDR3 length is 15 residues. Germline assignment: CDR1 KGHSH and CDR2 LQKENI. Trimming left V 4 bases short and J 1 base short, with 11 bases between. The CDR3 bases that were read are TGTGCCAGCTCACAACAGGGAGTCAGCAATCAGCCC. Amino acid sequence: CASSQQGVSNQP. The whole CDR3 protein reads CASSQQGVSNQPQHF.

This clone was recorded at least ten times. The CDR3 spells CASSIAVSGANVLTF. Incomplete CDR3 DNA: TGTGCCAGTAGTATTGCGGTCTCTGGGGCCAACGTC. The V gene is TRBV19, the J gene TRBJ2-6, with unresolved D. The observed sequence ends 3 residues before the CDR3 terminus, with the missing tail filled in from the germline J gene. V was pared by 3 bases and J by 0 bases, with 6 bases between. The CDR3 spans 15 residues. Germline CDR1 reads LNHDA; CDR2 reads SQIVND (reference sequence).

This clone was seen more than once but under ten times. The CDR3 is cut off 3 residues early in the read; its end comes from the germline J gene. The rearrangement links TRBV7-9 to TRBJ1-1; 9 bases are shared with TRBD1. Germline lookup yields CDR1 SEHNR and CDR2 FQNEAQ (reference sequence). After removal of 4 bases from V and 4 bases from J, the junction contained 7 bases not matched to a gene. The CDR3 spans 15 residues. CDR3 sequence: CASSSAKTGGTEAFF. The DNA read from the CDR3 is TGTGCCAGCAGCTCTGCGAAGACAGGGGGCACTGAA.

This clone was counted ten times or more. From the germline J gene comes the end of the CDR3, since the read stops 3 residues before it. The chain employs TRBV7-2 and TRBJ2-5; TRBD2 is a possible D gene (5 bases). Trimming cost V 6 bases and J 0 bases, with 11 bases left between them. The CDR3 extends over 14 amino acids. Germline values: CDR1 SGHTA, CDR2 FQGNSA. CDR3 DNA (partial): TGTGCCAGCAGACGAAGCGGAAACCAAGAGACC. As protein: CASRRSGNQET. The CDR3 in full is CASRRSGNQETQYF.

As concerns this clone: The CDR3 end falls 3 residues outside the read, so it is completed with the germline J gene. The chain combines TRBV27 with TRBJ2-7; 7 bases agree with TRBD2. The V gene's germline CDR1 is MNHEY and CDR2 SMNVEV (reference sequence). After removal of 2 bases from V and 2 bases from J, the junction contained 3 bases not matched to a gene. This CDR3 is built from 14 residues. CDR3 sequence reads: CASSLVAGAYEQYF. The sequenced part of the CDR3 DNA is TGTGCCAGCAGTTTAGTAGCGGGTGCCTACGAG.

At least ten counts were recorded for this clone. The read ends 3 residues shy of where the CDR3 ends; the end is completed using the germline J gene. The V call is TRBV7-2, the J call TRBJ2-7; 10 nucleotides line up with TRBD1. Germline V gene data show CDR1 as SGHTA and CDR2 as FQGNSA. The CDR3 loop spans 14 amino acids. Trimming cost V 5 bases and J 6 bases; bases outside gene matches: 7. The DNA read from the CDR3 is TGTGCCAGCAGCCCGGGGACAGGGGTAGGCGAG. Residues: CASSPGTGVGE. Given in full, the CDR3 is CASSPGTGVGEQYF. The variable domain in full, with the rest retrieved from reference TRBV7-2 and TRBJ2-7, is GAGVSQSPSNKVTEKGKDVELRCDPISGHTALYWYRQSLGQGLEFLIYFQGNSAPDKSGLPSDRFSAERTGGSVSTLTIQRTQQEDSAVYLCASSPGTGVGEQYFGPGTRLTVT.

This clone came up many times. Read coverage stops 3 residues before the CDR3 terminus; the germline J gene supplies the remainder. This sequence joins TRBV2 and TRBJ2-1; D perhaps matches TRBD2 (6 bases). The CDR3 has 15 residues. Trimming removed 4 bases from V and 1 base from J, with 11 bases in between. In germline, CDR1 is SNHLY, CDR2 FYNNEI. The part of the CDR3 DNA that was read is TGTGCCAGCAGTGCCCCGGGACTGTCCTACAATGAG. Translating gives CASSAPGLSYNE. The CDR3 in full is CASSAPGLSYNEQFF.

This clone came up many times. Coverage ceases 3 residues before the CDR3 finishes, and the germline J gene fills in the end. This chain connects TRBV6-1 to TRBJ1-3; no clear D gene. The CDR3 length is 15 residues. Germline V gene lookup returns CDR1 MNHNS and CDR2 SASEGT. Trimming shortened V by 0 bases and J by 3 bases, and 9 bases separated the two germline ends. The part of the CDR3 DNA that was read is TGTGCCAGCAGTGAAGCGAAGGCAGGTGGAAACACC. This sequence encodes CASSEAKAGGNT. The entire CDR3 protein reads CASSEAKAGGNTIYF.

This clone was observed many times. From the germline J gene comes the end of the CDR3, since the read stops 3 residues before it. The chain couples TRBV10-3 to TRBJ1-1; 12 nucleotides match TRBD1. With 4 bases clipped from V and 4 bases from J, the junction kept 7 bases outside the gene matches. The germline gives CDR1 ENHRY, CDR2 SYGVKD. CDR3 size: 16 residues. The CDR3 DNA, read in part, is TGTGCCATCAGTGGCCGGGGACAGGGGGCGAGCACTGAA. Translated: CAISGRGQGASTE. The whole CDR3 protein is CAISGRGQGASTEAFF.

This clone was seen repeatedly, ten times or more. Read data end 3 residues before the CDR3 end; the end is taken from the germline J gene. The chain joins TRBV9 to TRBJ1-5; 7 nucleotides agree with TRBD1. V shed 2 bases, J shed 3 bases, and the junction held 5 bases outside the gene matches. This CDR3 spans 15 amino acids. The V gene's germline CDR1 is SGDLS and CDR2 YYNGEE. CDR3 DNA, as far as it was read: TGTGCCAGCAGCGTCGAGGGACAGCCCAATCAGCCC. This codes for CASSVEGQPNQP. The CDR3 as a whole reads CASSVEGQPNQPQHF.

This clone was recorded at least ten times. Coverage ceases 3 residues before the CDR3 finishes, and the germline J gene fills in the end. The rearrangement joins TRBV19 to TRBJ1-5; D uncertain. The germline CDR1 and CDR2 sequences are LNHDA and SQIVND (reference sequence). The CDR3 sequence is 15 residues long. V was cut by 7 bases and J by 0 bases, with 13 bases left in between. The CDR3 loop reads CASKVYTNSNQPQHF. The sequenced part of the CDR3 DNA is TGTGCCAGTAAGGTGTACACAAATAGCAATCAGCCC.

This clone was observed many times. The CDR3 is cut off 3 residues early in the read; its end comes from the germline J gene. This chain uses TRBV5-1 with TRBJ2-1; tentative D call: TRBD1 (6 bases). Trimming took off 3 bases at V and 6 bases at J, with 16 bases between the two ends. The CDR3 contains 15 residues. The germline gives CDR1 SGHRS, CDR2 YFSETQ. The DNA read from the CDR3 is TGCGCCAGCAGCTCCATGGGACAAACCCTCAATGAG. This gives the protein CASSSMGQTLNE. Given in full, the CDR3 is CASSSMGQTLNEQFF.

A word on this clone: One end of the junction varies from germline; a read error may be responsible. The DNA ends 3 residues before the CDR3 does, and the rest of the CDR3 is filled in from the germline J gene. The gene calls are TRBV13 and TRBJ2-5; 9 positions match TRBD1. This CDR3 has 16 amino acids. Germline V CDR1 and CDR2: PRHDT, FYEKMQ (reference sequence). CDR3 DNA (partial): TGTGCCAGCAGCGTAGGGGGACAGGGCCACTTGAAGACC. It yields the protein CASSVGGQGHLKT. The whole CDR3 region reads CASSVGGQGHLKTQYF.

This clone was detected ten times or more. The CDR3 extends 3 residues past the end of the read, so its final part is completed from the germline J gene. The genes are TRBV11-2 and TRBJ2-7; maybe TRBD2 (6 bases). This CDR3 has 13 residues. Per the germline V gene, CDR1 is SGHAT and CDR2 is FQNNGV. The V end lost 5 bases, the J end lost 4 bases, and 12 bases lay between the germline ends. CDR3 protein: CASSLWDFYEQYF. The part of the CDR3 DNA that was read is TGTGCCAGCAGCCTATGGGACTTTTACGAG.

Here the CDR3 reads CSASDLGLGGGYTF. Incomplete CDR3 DNA: TGCAGTGCTAGTGATTTGGGGCTTGGGGGGGGC. J is TRBJ1-2 and V is TRBV20-1; possibly TRBD1 for D (5 bases). The read ends 3 residues early relative to the CDR3; the germline J gene fills the gap. Germline loops: CDR1 DFQATT, CDR2 SNEGSKA (reference sequence). The CDR3 has 14 amino acids.

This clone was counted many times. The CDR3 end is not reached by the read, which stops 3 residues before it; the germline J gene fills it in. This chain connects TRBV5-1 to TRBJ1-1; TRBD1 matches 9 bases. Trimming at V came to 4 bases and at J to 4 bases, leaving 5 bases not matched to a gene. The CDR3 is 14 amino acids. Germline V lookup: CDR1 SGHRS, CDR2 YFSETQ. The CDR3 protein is CASSLQGAGTEAFF. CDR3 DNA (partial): TGCGCCAGCAGCCTACAGGGGGCTGGCACTGAA.

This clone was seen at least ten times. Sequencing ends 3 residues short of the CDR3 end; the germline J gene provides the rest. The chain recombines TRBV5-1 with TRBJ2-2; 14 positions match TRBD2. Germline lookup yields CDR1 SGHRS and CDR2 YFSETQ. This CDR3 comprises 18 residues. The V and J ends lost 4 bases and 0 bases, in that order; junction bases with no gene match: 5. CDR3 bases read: TGCGCCAGCAGCAGTCCGGGACTAGCGGGAGCGAACACCGGGGAG. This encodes CASSSPGLAGANTGE. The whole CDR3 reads CASSSPGLAGANTGELFF.

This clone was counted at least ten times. The CDR3 bases that were read are TGCAGTGCTAGAGGTCAAGGGTGGCGGGAGCTGTACGAG. Translating gives CSARGQGWRELYE. The full-length CDR3 reads as CSARGQGWRELYEQYF. The chain is built from TRBV20-1 and TRBJ2-7, with 7 bases aligning to TRBD2. The CDR3 end falls 3 residues outside the read, so it is completed with the germline J gene. Germline CDR1 DFQATT, CDR2 SNEGSKA (reference sequence). The CDR3 covers 16 residues. J gave up 4 bases and V 1 base, and 13 bases lay outside the gene matches.

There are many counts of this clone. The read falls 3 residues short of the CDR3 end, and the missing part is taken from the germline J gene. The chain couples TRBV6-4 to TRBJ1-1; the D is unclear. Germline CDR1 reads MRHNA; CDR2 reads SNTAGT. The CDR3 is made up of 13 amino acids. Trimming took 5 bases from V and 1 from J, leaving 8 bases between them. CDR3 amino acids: CASSQTANTEAFF. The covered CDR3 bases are TGTGCCAGCAGTCAAACAGCGAACACTGAA.

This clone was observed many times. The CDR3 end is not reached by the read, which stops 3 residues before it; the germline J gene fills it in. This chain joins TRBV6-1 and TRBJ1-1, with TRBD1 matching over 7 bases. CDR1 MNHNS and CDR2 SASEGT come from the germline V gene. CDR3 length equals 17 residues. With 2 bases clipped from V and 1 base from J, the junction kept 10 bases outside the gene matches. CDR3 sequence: CASSEFFGQATNTEAFF. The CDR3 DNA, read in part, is TGTGCCAGCAGTGAATTTTTCGGACAGGCTACGAACACTGAA.

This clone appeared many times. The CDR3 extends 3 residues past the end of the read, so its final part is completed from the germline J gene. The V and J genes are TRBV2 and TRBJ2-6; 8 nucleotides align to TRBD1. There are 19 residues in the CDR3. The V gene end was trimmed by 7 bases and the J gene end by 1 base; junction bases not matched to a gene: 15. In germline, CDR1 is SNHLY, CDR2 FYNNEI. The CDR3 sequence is CASNFDRGSLSSGANVLTF. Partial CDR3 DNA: TGTGCCAGCAACTTCGACAGGGGATCTCTCTCATCTGGGGCCAACGTC.

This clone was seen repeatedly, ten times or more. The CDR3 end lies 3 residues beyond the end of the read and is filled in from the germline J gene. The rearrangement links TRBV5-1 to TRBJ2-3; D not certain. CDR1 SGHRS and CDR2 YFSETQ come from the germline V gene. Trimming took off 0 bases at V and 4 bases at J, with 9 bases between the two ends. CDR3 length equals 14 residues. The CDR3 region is CASSLGQSADTQYF. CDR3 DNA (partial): TGCGCCAGCAGCTTGGGACAATCCGCAGATACG.